This passage covers 13 T cell receptor beta chains from one sample sequenced in a study. TCRdb re-derived calls from the 5' RACE reads in MiXCR, one entry per CDR3 protein. The repertoire holds fewer than 50,000 distinct CDR3 sequences, with roughly 23% as singletons. Tregs were sorted as CD4+CD25+CD127-/low cells. Sequencing was carried out using Tregs sorted from a lymph node. The receptors stem from a female donor with breast cancer.

This clonotype was recorded many times. V and J are TRBV5-4 and TRBJ2-7, with 8 bases identical to TRBD2. This CDR3 is built from 15 residues. The germline V gene has CDR1 SGHNT and CDR2 YYREEE (reference sequence). V dropped 4 bases and J dropped 1; count of bases not matched to a gene: 7. The CDR3 sequence: CASSPGLASSYEQYF. CDR3 bases: TGTGCCAGCAGCCCTGGACTAGCTTCATCCTACGAGCAGTACTTC.

This clonotype has just one count. No conserved phenylalanine or tryptophan is present at the end of the CDR3, so a read error is the likely explanation. The chain employs TRBV20-1 and TRBJ2-4, with a possible D match to TRBD1 (8 bases). Germline CDR1 reads DFQATT; CDR2 reads SNEGSKA (reference sequence). This CDR3 comprises 14 residues. Trimming cost V 0 bases and J 9 bases, with 15 bases left between them. The CDR3 loop is CSARERQGRVIQYS. As DNA, the CDR3 is TGCAGTGCTAGAGAGAGACAGGGGAGGGTCATTCAGTACTCC.

This clonotype was recorded a few times. The V and J genes are TRBV5-6 and TRBJ1-2, with D uncertain. Germline V CDR1 and CDR2: SGHDT, YYEEEE. V was shortened by 0 bases and J by 3 bases, with 6 bases between the two germline ends. The CDR3 sequence is 13 residues long. The CDR3 reads CASSLDSYYGYTF. In DNA, the CDR3 is TGTGCCAGCAGCTTGGACAGCTACTATGGCTACACCTTC.

The V and J genes are TRBV11-2 and TRBJ2-7; D remains unclear. CDR3 length equals 13 residues. Germline CDR1 reads SGHAT; CDR2 reads FQNNGV. V shed 3 bases and J shed 3 bases, with 9 bases lying between them. CDR3 sequence: CASSLSRIYEQYF. In DNA form, the CDR3 reads TGTGCCAGCAGCTTGTCTAGAATCTACGAGCAGTACTTC. Full variable domain (missing parts from reference TRBV11-2 and TRBJ2-7): EAGVAQSPRYKIIEKRQSVAFWCNPISGHATLYWYQQILGQGPKLLIQFQNNGVVDDSQLPKDRFSAERLKGVDSTLKIQPAKLEDSAVYLCASSLSRIYEQYFGPGTRLTVT.

This clonotype was detected ten times or more. CDR3 protein: CASSPGGQIYGYTF. CDR3 DNA: TGTGCCAGCAGCCCCGGTGGGCAGATCTATGGCTACACCTTC. The chain joins TRBV27 to TRBJ1-2; D gene unclear. The length of the CDR3 is 14 residues. Germline CDR1 reads MNHEY; CDR2 reads SMNVEV (reference sequence). The V gene lost 6 bases and the J gene lost 4 bases, with 15 bases spanning the gap.

This clonotype appeared a few times. This chain uses TRBV7-3 with TRBJ1-1; D perhaps matches TRBD1 (6 bases). The V gene's germline CDR1 is SGHTA and CDR2 FQGTGA. CDR3 length equals 15 residues. Trimming pared 5 bases from V and 0 bases from J, leaving 13 bases between. As DNA, the CDR3 is TGTGCCAGCAGCCTGTCAGGGACAATGAACACTGAAGCTTTCTTT. It codes for CASSLSGTMNTEAFF.

This clonotype showed up many times. This sequence joins TRBV27 and TRBJ2-7; no reliable D call. The length of the CDR3 is 13 residues. Germline CDR1 and CDR2: MNHEY and SMNVEV (reference sequence). V lost 5 bases and J 3 bases, leaving 11 bases between the germline ends. The CDR3 DNA reads TGTGCCAGCAGTCCCAACGGAATCTACGAGCAGTACTTC. Its translation is CASSPNGIYEQYF.

About this clonotype itself: A much larger clone is a single base away; this may be a read error. This sequence joins TRBV12-3 or TRBV12-4 and TRBJ1-5; D might be TRBD1 (5 bases). The V end lost 5 bases, the J end lost 9 bases, and 17 bases lay between the germline ends. The CDR3 sequence is 14 residues long. The DNA for the CDR3 is TGTGCCAGCAGTCCTCAAGGGGAGGGTCGGCCCCAGCATTTT. It is translated as CASSPQGEGRPQHF.

This clonotype has a count of ten or more. The chain recombines TRBV21-1 with TRBJ2-5. TRBV21-1 is marked as a pseudogene. CDR3 length: 14 residues. The CDR3 DNA reads as TGTGCCAGCAGCCCAAACCAGAACCAAGAGACCCAGTACTTC. Its translation is CASSPNQNQETQYF.

This clonotype has at least ten counts. The gene calls are TRBV3-1 and TRBJ2-1; 15 nucleotides align to TRBD2. V shed 4 bases and J 2 bases; nucleotides not matched to a gene: 3. Germline V gene sequence: CDR1 LGHDT, CDR2 YNNKEL (reference sequence). This CDR3 region has 17 residues. CDR3 DNA sequence: TGTGCCAGCAGCCCGGGACTAGCGGGAGGAGCCTACAATGAGCAGTTCTTC. This translates into CASSPGLAGGAYNEQFF.

This clonotype appeared a few times. A much larger clone lies one base from this, so it may be a read error. The chain recombines TRBV9 with TRBJ2-3; 13 nucleotides agree with TRBD2. Losses at the gene ends were 4 bases for V and 7 bases for J; bases not matched to a gene: 12. Germline loops: CDR1 SGDLS, CDR2 YYNGEE. The CDR3 covers 17 residues. CDR3 sequence reads: CASSLHSGTSGTNTQYF. The CDR3 DNA reads as TGTGCCAGCAGCCTACATTCCGGGACTAGCGGGACAAATACGCAGTATTTT.

The sample holds a few counts of this clonotype. The chain couples TRBV29-1 to TRBJ2-7; 13 nucleotides align to TRBD2. Germline CDR1 reads SQVTM; CDR2 reads ANQGSEA. This CDR3 region has 16 residues. V lost 3 bases to trimming and J lost 3 bases; unmatched junction nucleotides: 8. As DNA, the CDR3 is TGCAGCGTTGACGCTGGACTAGCGGGAGAACACTACGAGCAGTACTTC. Its translation: CSVDAGLAGEHYEQYF.

Comment on this clonotype: One end of the junction is discordant with germline, which a read error may explain. This chain uses TRBV5-1 with TRBJ1-1; no firm D call. This CDR3 spans 13 amino acids. CDR1 SGHRS and CDR2 YFSETQ come from the germline V gene. The chain's CDR3 is CASSLNAGSEASF. CDR3 DNA sequence: TGCGCCAGCAGCTTGAATGCGGGCAGCGAAGCTTCCTTT. Full variable domain (rest looked up from reference TRBV5-1 and TRBJ1-1): KAGVTQTPRYLIKTRGQQVTLSCSPISGHRSVSWYQQTPGQGLQFLFEYFSETQRNKGNFPGRFSGRQFSNSRSEMNVSTLELGDSALYLCASSLNAGSEASFGQGTRLTVV.